Listed here is a single T cell receptor beta chain. The target antigen is unknown. The source of the sample is a study of T-cell memory formation after mild COVID-19. Study conclusions and caveats: In second-wave clones peaking day 37, SARS-CoV-2 specificity remained unconfirmed. CD4+ clones that contracted lay mainly in CM and EM; CD8+ ones lay in EMRA. Contracting clones from day 15 to 85 showed balanced CD4/CD8; later expanders favored CD4+.

This CDR3 region has 15 residues. V was shortened by 4 bases and J by 3 bases, with 16 bases between the two germline ends. Libraries for TCRalpha and TCRbeta carried sample barcodes and unique molecular identifiers via 5'RACE. TCRdb re-called the 5' RACE reads with MiXCR, one entry per CDR3 protein. The table has roughly 610,000 distinct CDR3 sequences, around 16% seen once; the top ten hold 8.1%. The clonotype comes from an adult woman who had mild COVID-19 (a few samples of this study predate the infection). Cell type and time point are not known. The material sequenced was PBMCs or a T cell subset sorted from them (not recorded which). The chain couples TRBV12-3 or TRBV12-4 to TRBJ2-7, with a weak D call TRBD2 (5 bases). CDR3 in DNA: TGTGCCAGCAGTTCTAGGTGGCCCGGGGACTACGAGCAGTACTTC. This codes for CASSSRWPGDYEQYF.